This entry features one T cell receptor (beta chain) sequence. The data originate from a study of graft-versus-host responses after intestinal transplantation. The data were produced by immunoSEQ multiplex PCR, yet TCRdb's version contains in-frame clones alone and is incomplete. The sample shows 62,000 or so clones, over 85% of them seen only once. V was trimmed by 5 bases and J by 2 bases, leaving 13 bases between them. Germline CDR1 is LNHDA and CDR2 is SQIVND (reference sequence). The CDR3 has 15 residues. Sequences were derived from PBMCs, sampled 26 days after transplant. The chain couples TRBV19 to TRBJ1-5, with D perhaps matching TRBD1 (6 bases). This TCR was sampled from a human patient who received an intestinal transplant, so some T cells may come from the graft donor. The CDR3 DNA sequence: TGTGCCAGTAGTTGGTCCAGGGGTGGCAATCAGCCCCAGCATTTT. The encoded protein is CASSWSRGGNQPQHF. Looking up the rest from reference TRBV19 and TRBJ1-5 gives the full variable domain: DGGITQSPKYLFRKEGQNVTLSCEQNLNHDAMYWYRQDPGQGLRLIYYSQIVNDFQKGDIAEGYSVSREKKESFPLTVTSAQKNPTAFYLCASSWSRGGNQPQHFGDGTRLSIL.